This TCR beta chain appears in the sequencing data of a study of cytomegalovirus exposure and HLA in healthy donors. Study observations and caveats: For most TCR sequences rarity was the rule, although some public TCRs occurred in many donors. Approximately 160 TCR beta chains were listed as cytomegalovirus-associated. Through in vitro validation, a few CMV-associated chains were shown to be specific for CMV antigens.

The donors belonged to the roughly 130-subject validation cohort, separate from the roughly 700-subject first cohort. Generated by immunoSEQ multiplex PCR, the TCRdb table keeps only in-frame clones and is missing some. The sample contains about 200,000 clones, around 87% of which appear only once. Germline V gives CDR1 SNHLY, CDR2 FYNNEI. V shed 1 base and J shed 1 base, with 11 bases lying between them. This CDR3 has 16 amino acids. As for this clone: Its matching antigen is unknown.

The gene calls are TRBV2 and TRBJ2-1; unclear D gene. The sequence came from a woman aged 18-29 years in good health and CMV-seropositive. What was sequenced was PBMCs. CDR3 residues: CASSEVKSISYNEQFF. CDR3 nucleotides: TGTGCCAGCAGTGAAGTAAAAAGCATTTCCTACAATGAGCAGTTCTTC.